The clone carrying this TCR beta chain appeared many times. The library targeted TCRbeta and was prepared with unique molecular identifiers. TCRdb re-called the PCR reads with MiXCR, one entry per CDR3 protein. The sample has about 640,000 distinct CDR3 sequences; 16% are singletons. The sample comes from a study of T-cell reconstitution after alpha-beta-depleted transplantation in children. CDR1 is DFQATT, CDR2 SNEGSKA, per germline (reference sequence). CDR3 length: 15 amino acids. Germline trimming cut 5 bases from V and 1 base from J; bases unmatched to any gene: 7. This sequence joins TRBV20-1 and TRBJ2-5, with 10 bases lining up with TRBD2. The sample in question was PBMCs from the stem cell graft donor, obtained from the stem cell graft. This TCR was sampled from a human donor who donated a stem cell graft to a child with acute myeloid leukemia. In nucleotides, the CDR3 is TGCAGTGCTGGGGGCGGACTAGCGGCCCAAGAGACCCAGTACTTC. Translated: CSAGGGLAAQETQYF.